The 10 T cell receptor beta chains presented below share a single source sample, sequenced in a study of cytomegalovirus exposure and HLA in healthy donors. The PCR contained 60 Vbeta and 13 Jbeta primers. Sequenced by immunoSEQ multiplex PCR; TCRdb stores in-frame clones only, minus some. This sample yields 120,000 or so clones, of which around three quarters are seen a single time; 1.2% belongs to the top ten. Sequencing used PBMCs. These receptors all come from a female donor in good health and CMV-seronegative.

The chain uses TRBV10-3 and TRBJ2-3, with D perhaps TRBD2 (6 bases). CDR1 and CDR2 (germline): ENHRY, SYGVKD. This CDR3 comprises 16 residues. Deletions cut 6 bases from V and 4 bases from J, with 20 bases between. CDR3 DNA: TGTGCCATCAGGGACCGGACTACCTCGTCTGCAGATACGCAGTATTTT. The encoded protein is CAIRDRTTSSADTQYF.

This chain joins TRBV7-2 and TRBJ1-3; the D is unclear. CDR3 length: 16 amino acids. V lost 1 base and J 0 bases, leaving 10 bases between the germline ends. The germline V gene encodes CDR1 SGHTA and CDR2 FQGNSA. Here the CDR3 reads CASSLESVFSGNTIYF. The CDR3 nucleotides are TGTGCCAGCAGCTTAGAATCAGTATTCTCTGGAAACACCATATATTTT.

This chain connects TRBV5-6 to TRBJ2-7; D is possibly TRBD1 (6 bases). Germline lookup yields CDR1 SGHDT and CDR2 YYEEEE. V gave up 2 bases and J gave up 6 bases, with 18 bases separating them. CDR3 length equals 15 residues. The CDR3 sequence: CASSFYTGYLSEQYF. CDR3 bases: TGTGCCAGCAGCTTCTATACAGGGTACCTCTCCGAGCAGTACTTC.

The chain recombines TRBV28 with TRBJ2-1; 8 nucleotides match TRBD2. Germline V gene data show CDR1 as MDHEN and CDR2 as SYDVKM. V dropped 5 bases and J dropped 2; count of bases not matched to a gene: 8. This CDR3 has 16 residues. Here the CDR3 DNA reads TGTGCCAGCAGTGACCCTCTAGCGGGTACCTACAATGAGCAGTTCTTC. It translates to CASSDPLAGTYNEQFF.

The rearrangement links TRBV7-6 to TRBJ1-4, with a tentative D call TRBD1 (6 bases). The germline gives CDR1 SGHVS, CDR2 FNYEAQ. This CDR3 is built from 16 residues. Trimming pared 6 bases from V and 2 bases from J, leaving 16 bases between. The DNA of the CDR3 is TGTGCCAGCAGGCCGTATACAGGGACGACTAATGAAAAACTGTTTTTT. Protein product: CASRPYTGTTNEKLFF. Drawing the rest from reference TRBV7-6 and TRBJ1-4, the complete variable domain is GAGVSQSPRYKVTKRGQDVALRCDPISGHVSLYWYRQALGQGPEFLTYFNYEAQQDKSGLPNDRFSAERPEGSISTLTIQRTEQRDSAMYRCASRPYTGTTNEKLFFGSGTQLSVL.

J is TRBJ2-1 and V is TRBV28; 9 nucleotides agree with TRBD2. The ends lost 5 bases at V and 10 bases at J; junction bases unmatched: 15. Germline assignment: CDR1 MDHEN and CDR2 SYDVKM. The CDR3 extends over 16 amino acids. CDR3 amino acids: CASSRGGAGGPGEQFF. Written as DNA, the CDR3 is TGTGCCAGCAGTAGGGGGGGAGCGGGAGGCCCAGGGGAGCAGTTCTTC.

V usage is TRBV6-1 and J usage is TRBJ1-2; TRBD1 aligns across 8 bases. Trimming at V came to 6 bases and at J to 4 bases, leaving 7 bases not matched to a gene. CDR1 is MNHNS and CDR2 is SASEGT in the germline V gene. The length of the CDR3 is 14 residues. CDR3 region: CASRVRGRGYGYTF. CDR3 DNA: TGTGCCAGCAGAGTCAGGGGGCGCGGCTATGGCTACACCTTC.

This clone was found a few times. The rearrangement joins TRBV28 to TRBJ1-5, with D unclear. The CDR3 runs 13 residues. CDR1 and CDR2 (germline): MDHEN, SYDVKM. Trimming cost V 7 bases and J 5 bases, with 12 bases left between them. The CDR3 loop reads CASMIWGDQPQHF. The CDR3 nucleotides are TGTGCCAGCATGATTTGGGGAGATCAGCCCCAGCATTTT.

V gene TRBV30 combines with J gene TRBJ1-5; the match to TRBD1 covers 9 bases. V lost 1 base, J lost 4 bases, and 5 bases stayed unmatched. The CDR3 is 15 residues long. The germline V gene encodes CDR1 GTSNPN and CDR2 SVGIG (reference sequence). The DNA for the CDR3 is TGTGCCTGGAGTGAAGGGGGGACAGGGAATCAGCCCCAGCATTTT. This codes for CAWSEGGTGNQPQHF.

V usage is TRBV29-1 and J usage is TRBJ2-5, with 13 nucleotides matching TRBD2. Losses at the gene ends were 6 bases for V and 4 bases for J; bases not matched to a gene: 11. The CDR3 has 16 residues. CDR1 and CDR2 (germline): SQVTM, ANQGSEA. This CDR3 is CSVQQLAGGLGETQYF. In DNA form, the CDR3 reads TGCAGCGTCCAACAACTAGCGGGGGGGCTCGGAGAGACCCAGTACTTC.